This T cell receptor beta chain was captured by sequencing in a study of cytomegalovirus exposure and HLA in healthy donors. Overall study: The 90 to 150 validation repertoires were produced on the same platform as the 500 to 800 repertoires of the first cohort. This was reported in a later analysis.

TCRdb's table, derived via immunoSEQ multiplex PCR, lists solely in-frame clones and lacks some. The profile shows 150,000 to 200,000 clones, more than 80% of them singletons. Study-wide results and limits: Researchers reported that a few CMV-associated chains were confirmed in vitro as CMV antigen-specific. The tendency of first-cohort TCR clusters to co-occur in the 120 or so validation repertoires emerged from a later analysis.

In this sample, this clone turned up once. The antigen remains undetermined. Germline loops: CDR1 MNHEY, CDR2 SMNVEV (reference sequence). The CDR3 is made up of 14 amino acids. V was pared by 7 bases and J by 4 bases, with 7 bases of the junction left unmatched. Sequenced material: PBMCs. The sequence was obtained from a man between 18 and 29 years old in good health and CMV-seropositive. The chain links TRBV27 to TRBJ2-3; 8 nucleotides agree with TRBD2. CDR3 in amino acids: CASIPGGTADTQYF. In nucleotides, the CDR3 is TGTGCCAGCATTCCGGGAGGGACGGCAGATACGCAGTATTTT.